A single sample gave rise to the 5 T cell receptor beta chains below, sequenced in a study of T cell repertoires in cytomegalovirus infection (dated by TCRdb to between 2019 and 2020). The treatment or condition label, read with the paper, signifies: in vitro stimulation with specific CMV peptide epitopes to enrich CMV-specific T cells. These reads were obtained on an Illumina HiSeq 1500. The public sequencing data were trimmed at Q25 with fastp and processed into clonotypes with MiXCR by TCRdb, which kept only in-frame beta chains. Merged by CDR3 protein, the rows form single entries marked with the most common genes and DNA. The sample table contains 650,000 to 900,000 distinct CDR3 sequences; only one count was recorded for almost 30% of them. The top ten hold around 14% of the sample. Antigen specificity for these receptors is unknown. The sample here was cultured CD8+ T cells from PBMCs, taken from culture after CMV antigen stimulation. The receptors derive from a human donor in good health (CMV status not recorded). Some clones in this sample may be carry-over from other donors' samples.

This clonotype was detected a few times. J is TRBJ1-1 and V is TRBV13, with D uncertain. Germline V gene sequence: CDR1 PRHDT, CDR2 FYEKMQ (reference sequence). The germline V and J ends were trimmed by 5 bases and 0 bases, with 13 bases remaining between them. The CDR3 runs to 15 residues. The CDR3 coding sequence is TGTGCCAGCAGCCAACGATTGAACATGAACACTGAAGCTTTCTTT. Translating it yields CASSQRLNMNTEAFF.

The chain has TRBV4-1 and TRBJ2-2; no firm D call. Per the germline V gene, CDR1 is MGHRA and CDR2 is YSYEKL. The CDR3 is 12 amino acids. V was clipped by 2 bases and J by 11 bases, with 9 bases between them. The DNA of the CDR3 is TGCGCCAGCAGCCAACACACCGCTGAGCTGTTTTTT. This translates into CASSQHTAELFF.

This sequence joins TRBV9 and TRBJ2-1, with D possibly matching TRBD2 (7 bases). Germline lookup yields CDR1 SGDLS and CDR2 YYNGEE. V gave up 0 bases and J gave up 7 bases, with 14 bases separating them. The CDR3 totals 15 residues. Here the CDR3 reads CASSVGPRGGNEQFF. DNA of the CDR3: TGTGCCAGCAGCGTAGGGCCCAGGGGAGGGAATGAGCAGTTCTTC.

This clonotype was seen ten or more times. This sequence joins TRBV7-8 and TRBJ1-6; 7 nucleotides agree with TRBD1. The CDR3 is 15 residues long. V gave up 5 bases and J gave up 7 bases; unmatched junction bases: 8. Germline CDR1 is SGHVS and CDR2 is FQNEAQ. CDR3: CASSDPGQPNSPLHF. CDR3 DNA: TGTGCCAGCAGCGACCCGGGACAGCCAAATTCACCCCTCCACTTT.

The chain carries TRBV5-5 and TRBJ1-6; possibly TRBD1 for D (6 bases). Trimming removed 2 bases at V and 5 bases at J, with 11 bases between. CDR3 length: 15 residues. CDR1 is SGHKS, CDR2 YYEKEE, per germline (reference sequence). In nucleotides, the CDR3 is TGTGCCAGCAGCTTTGACCACAGGGATAATTCACCCCTCCACTTT. Translation: CASSFDHRDNSPLHF.